The rows below give T cell receptor beta chains drawn from one sample of a study of blood T cell repertoires in COVID-19. Profiled with immunoSEQ multiplex PCR; TCRdb holds only in-frame clones, not every one. The table has 90,000 to 130,000 clones, around 80% seen once. Sequenced material: peripheral blood. These receptors originate from a woman between 70 and 85 years old with acute or convalescent COVID-19. The CDR3 runs from the conserved cysteine through the conserved F or W. A D gene is named only where the DNA matches it firmly. Not every row has a clone size; where given, it reads once, few, many or a size class.

v_gene: TRBV7-3
j_gene: TRBJ2-6
d_gene: TRBD2
abundance: -
CDR3aa: CASTPSGGNSGANVLTF
CDR3nt: TGTGCCAGCACTCCTAGCGGGGGGAACTCTGGGGCCAACGTCCTGACTTTC

v_gene: TRBV6-1
j_gene: TRBJ1-2
d_gene: -
abundance: -
CDR3aa: CASSATGRIPHYGYTF
CDR3nt: TGTGCCAGCAGTGCCACCGGGAGGATCCCACACTATGGCTACACCTTC

v_gene: TRBV11-3
j_gene: TRBJ2-3
d_gene: -
abundance: -
CDR3aa: CASSLGGGADTQYF
CDR3nt: TGTGCCAGCAGCTTAGGCGGGGGCGCAGATACGCAGTATTTT

v_gene: TRBV19
j_gene: TRBJ1-5
d_gene: TRBD1
abundance: -
CDR3aa: CASSYRGLRQPQHF
CDR3nt: TGTGCCAGTTCGTACAGGGGGCTTCGTCAGCCCCAGCATTTT

v_gene: TRBV3-1/TRBV3-2
j_gene: TRBJ2-3
d_gene: -
abundance: once
CDR3aa: CASSQARGRSDTQYF
CDR3nt: TGTGCCAGCAGCCAAGCCAGGGGCCGTTCAGATACGCAGTATTTT

v_gene: TRBV2
j_gene: TRBJ2-1
d_gene: TRBD2
abundance: -
CDR3aa: CASSVETSGYNEQFF
CDR3nt: TGTGCCAGCAGTGTCGAGACTAGCGGCTACAATGAGCAGTTCTTC

v_gene: TRBV18
j_gene: TRBJ1-1
d_gene: -
abundance: -
CDR3aa: CASSSSENTEAFF
CDR3nt: TGTGCCAGCTCTAGCTCAGAAAACACTGAAGCTTTCTTT

v_gene: TRBV27
j_gene: TRBJ2-2
d_gene: TRBD1
abundance: -
CDR3aa: CASSRSRQGAAGELFF
CDR3nt: TGTGCCAGCAGCCGATCCCGACAGGGAGCGGCCGGGGAGCTGTTTTTT

v_gene: TRBV10-3
j_gene: TRBJ1-1
d_gene: -
abundance: few
CDR3aa: CAIRTAQNTEAFF
CDR3nt: TGTGCCATCCGGACAGCACAGAACACTGAAGCTTTCTTT

v_gene: TRBV7-6
j_gene: TRBJ2-7
d_gene: TRBD2
abundance: -
CDR3aa: CASRSRESNEQYF
CDR3nt: TGTGCCAGCAGGTCGCGGGAGAGCAACGAGCAGTACTTC

v_gene: TRBV7-6
j_gene: TRBJ2-7
d_gene: TRBD2
abundance: -
CDR3aa: CASSQTGTTDYEQYF
CDR3nt: TGTGCCAGCAGCCAAACCGGGACTACAGACTACGAGCAGTACTTC

v_gene: TRBV4-1
j_gene: TRBJ1-2
d_gene: -
abundance: -
CDR3aa: CASSQGGSLNYGYTF
CDR3nt: TGCGCCAGCAGCCAAGGCGGCAGCCTTAACTATGGCTACACCTTC

v_gene: TRBV7-9
j_gene: TRBJ1-2
d_gene: -
abundance: -
CDR3aa: CASSLGRLVNYGYTF
CDR3nt: TGTGCCAGCAGCTTAGGGAGGCTAGTGAACTATGGCTACACCTTC

v_gene: TRBV6-4
j_gene: TRBJ2-7
d_gene: -
abundance: -
CDR3aa: CASNVGGPPGEQYF
CDR3nt: TGTGCCAGCAATGTTGGGGGCCCCCCCGGCGAGCAGTACTTC

v_gene: TRBV3-1/TRBV3-2
j_gene: TRBJ2-3
d_gene: TRBD2
abundance: -
CDR3aa: CASSLGSGGSTTDTQYF
CDR3nt: TGTGCCAGCAGCCTAGGCTCGGGGGGGTCAACCACAGATACGCAGTATTTT

v_gene: TRBV14
j_gene: TRBJ2-6
d_gene: -
abundance: -
CDR3aa: CASSQVHGSSGANVLTF
CDR3nt: TGTGCCAGCAGCCAAGTCCATGGTAGCTCTGGGGCCAACGTCCTGACTTTC

v_gene: TRBV6-6
j_gene: TRBJ2-7
d_gene: -
abundance: -
CDR3aa: CASSYSPSTSYEQYF
CDR3nt: TGTGCCAGCAGTTACAGTCCTAGTACCTCCTACGAGCAGTACTTC

v_gene: TRBV28
j_gene: TRBJ2-5
d_gene: -
abundance: -
CDR3aa: CASRGDVETQYF
CDR3nt: TGTGCCAGCAGGGGCGATGTGGAGACCCAGTACTTC

v_gene: TRBV7-2
j_gene: TRBJ1-2
d_gene: TRBD1
abundance: -
CDR3aa: CASSPRQGAYGYTF
CDR3nt: TGTGCCAGCAGCCCTAGACAGGGGGCGTATGGCTACACCTTC

v_gene: TRBV24-1
j_gene: TRBJ1-4
d_gene: -
abundance: -
CDR3aa: CATSDFQGPNEKLFF
CDR3nt: TGTGCCACCAGTGATTTCCAGGGTCCTAATGAAAAACTGTTTTTT

v_gene: TRBV6-1
j_gene: TRBJ1-2
d_gene: -
abundance: -
CDR3aa: CASSERGWDGYTF
CDR3nt: TGTGCCAGCAGTGAACGGGGGTGGGATGGCTACACCTTC

v_gene: TRBV7-6
j_gene: TRBJ2-1
d_gene: TRBD2
abundance: -
CDR3aa: CASSFGTSGSLNEQFF
CDR3nt: TGTGCCAGCAGCTTTGGGACTAGCGGGAGCTTAAATGAGCAGTTCTTC

v_gene: TRBV7-8
j_gene: TRBJ1-4
d_gene: TRBD1
abundance: -
CDR3aa: CASSFSDRGNEKLFF
CDR3nt: TGTGCCAGCAGCTTCTCTGACAGGGGAAATGAAAAACTGTTTTTT

v_gene: TRBV11-2
j_gene: TRBJ1-1
d_gene: -
abundance: -
CDR3aa: CASSLIPAAEAFF
CDR3nt: TGTGCCAGCAGCTTAATCCCTGCGGCTGAAGCTTTCTTT

v_gene: TRBV29-1
j_gene: TRBJ2-1
d_gene: TRBD1
abundance: few
CDR3aa: CSVSGRQGFNNEQFF
CDR3nt: TGCAGCGTTTCCGGCCGACAGGGGTTTAACAATGAGCAGTTCTTC

v_gene: TRBV19
j_gene: TRBJ1-6
d_gene: -
abundance: -
CDR3aa: CASSIRRRSNSPLHF
CDR3nt: TGTGCCAGTAGTATTCGGAGAAGGTCTAATTCACCCCTCCACTTT

v_gene: TRBV7-9
j_gene: TRBJ2-7
d_gene: -
abundance: -
CDR3aa: CASSPTAYEQYF
CDR3nt: TGTGCCAGCAGTCCTACAGCCTACGAGCAGTACTTC

v_gene: TRBV2
j_gene: TRBJ2-7
d_gene: -
abundance: -
CDR3aa: CASTGGRQGRSYEQYF
CDR3nt: TGTGCCAGCACAGGGGGGCGGCAGGGGAGATCCTACGAGCAGTACTTC

v_gene: TRBV7-7
j_gene: TRBJ2-1
d_gene: TRBD2
abundance: -
CDR3aa: CASSSSGGPNNEQFF
CDR3nt: TGTGCCAGCAGCTCTAGCGGGGGGCCGAACAATGAGCAGTTCTTC